This T cell receptor beta chain is drawn from a study of T cells in Graves' hyperthyroidism and ophthalmopathy. Study details: Blood was drawn when the patient was first diagnosed and still untreated. Whole-study results and caveats: For ophthalmopathy, model prediction preceded onset by a median 6.5 months.

The investigators amplified TCR beta CDR3 regions from RNA transcripts. During a first-round RT-PCR of the TCR CDR3, the HTBI primer set was used. TCRdb redid the calling of the multiplex PCR reads with MiXCR, one entry per CDR3 protein. This table has 100,000 to 140,000 distinct CDR3 sequences, 16% appearing once. Looked up from germline, CDR1 is DFQATT and CDR2 is SNEGSKA (reference sequence). This CDR3 contains 13 residues. Trimming cost V 6 bases and J 5 bases, with 16 bases left between them. It was considered stable Graves' hyperthyroidism when ophthalmopathy did not progress within 18 months. Fresh peripheral blood, 8 to 10 ml, was the source of the PBMCs. In this sample, this clonotype turned up many times. Its antigen is not identified.

Sequencing was done on a sample of blood. The receptor was isolated from a woman in her forties or fifties with Graves' hyperthyroidism. The rearrangement joins TRBV20-1 to TRBJ2-5; D remains unclear. The DNA of the CDR3 is TGCAGTGCCTTTCGCGGCTGGGGTGAGACCCAGTACTTC. Its protein is CSAFRGWGETQYF.